The clone carrying this TCR beta chain was observed a handful of times. The data belong to a study of patients and donors after allogeneic stem cell transplantation. A single record per CDR3 protein comes from TCRdb applying MiXCR to the RT-PCR reads. The data contain 200,000 to 250,000 distinct CDR3 sequences, roughly 14% of them singletons. The CDR3 is made up of 13 amino acids. V was clipped by 6 bases and J by 5 bases, with 13 bases between them. The chain joins TRBV12-3 or TRBV12-4 to TRBJ1-1; D call uncertain. Sequencing input: blood, either unsorted or a sorted T cell fraction (not recorded which). This clonotype was sampled from a human donor who was either an allogeneic HSCT recipient or a stem cell or donor lymphocyte infusion donor (not recorded which). It is not recorded whose cells these are; they may come from a transplant donor. DNA for the CDR3: TGTGCCAGCAGCTCGGATGTTTGGACTGAAGCTTTCTTT. Protein product: CASSSDVWTEAFF.